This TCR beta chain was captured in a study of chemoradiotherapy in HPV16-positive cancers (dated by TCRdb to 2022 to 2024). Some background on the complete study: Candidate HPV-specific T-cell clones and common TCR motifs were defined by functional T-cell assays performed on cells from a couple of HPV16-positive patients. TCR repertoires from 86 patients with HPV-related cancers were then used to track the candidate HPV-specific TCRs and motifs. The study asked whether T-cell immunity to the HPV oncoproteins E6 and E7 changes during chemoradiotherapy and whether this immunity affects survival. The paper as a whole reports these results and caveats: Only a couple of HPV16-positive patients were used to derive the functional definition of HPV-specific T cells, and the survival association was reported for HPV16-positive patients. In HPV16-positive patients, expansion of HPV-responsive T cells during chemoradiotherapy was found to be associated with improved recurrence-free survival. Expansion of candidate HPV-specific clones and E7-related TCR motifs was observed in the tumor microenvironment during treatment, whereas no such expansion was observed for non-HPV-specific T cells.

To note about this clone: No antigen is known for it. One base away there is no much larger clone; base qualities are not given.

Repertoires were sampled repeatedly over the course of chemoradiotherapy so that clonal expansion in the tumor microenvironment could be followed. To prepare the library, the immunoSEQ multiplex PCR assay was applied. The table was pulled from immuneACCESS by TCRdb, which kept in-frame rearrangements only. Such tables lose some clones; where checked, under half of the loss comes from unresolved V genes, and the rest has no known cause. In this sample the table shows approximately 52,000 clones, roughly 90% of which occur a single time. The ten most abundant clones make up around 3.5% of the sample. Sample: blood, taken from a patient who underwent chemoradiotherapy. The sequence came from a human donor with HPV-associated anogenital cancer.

At the DNA level, the sequence is TGTGCCAGCAGTTCCGGGACAGGGGGCCCTGGCTATGGCTACACCTTC. This yields the protein CASSSGTGGPGYGYTF. The chain links TRBV27 with TRBJ1-2; 12 junctional bases match TRBD1. The germline V gene (reference sequence) supplies CDR1 MNHEY and CDR2 SMNVEV. Trimming takes 4 bases off V and 4 bases off J; junction bases not matched to a gene: 7. The CDR3, cysteine through phenylalanine, is 16 amino acids long. The sequence is cut down to CDR3 DNA, 48 bases in frame from base 1.